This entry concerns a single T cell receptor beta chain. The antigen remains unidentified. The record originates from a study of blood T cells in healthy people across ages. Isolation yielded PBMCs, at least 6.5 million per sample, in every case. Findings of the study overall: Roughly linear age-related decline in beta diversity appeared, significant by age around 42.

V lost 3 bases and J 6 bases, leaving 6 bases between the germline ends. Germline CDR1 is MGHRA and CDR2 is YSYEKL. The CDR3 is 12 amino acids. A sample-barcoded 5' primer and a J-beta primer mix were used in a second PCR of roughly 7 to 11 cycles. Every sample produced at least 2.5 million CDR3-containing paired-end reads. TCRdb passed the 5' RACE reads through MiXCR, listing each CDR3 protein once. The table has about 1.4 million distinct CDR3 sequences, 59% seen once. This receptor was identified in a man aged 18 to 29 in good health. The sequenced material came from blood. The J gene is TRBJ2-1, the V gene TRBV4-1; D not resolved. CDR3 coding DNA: TGCGCCAGCAGCCAGATGCTCAATGAGCAGTTCTTC. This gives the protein CASSQMLNEQFF.